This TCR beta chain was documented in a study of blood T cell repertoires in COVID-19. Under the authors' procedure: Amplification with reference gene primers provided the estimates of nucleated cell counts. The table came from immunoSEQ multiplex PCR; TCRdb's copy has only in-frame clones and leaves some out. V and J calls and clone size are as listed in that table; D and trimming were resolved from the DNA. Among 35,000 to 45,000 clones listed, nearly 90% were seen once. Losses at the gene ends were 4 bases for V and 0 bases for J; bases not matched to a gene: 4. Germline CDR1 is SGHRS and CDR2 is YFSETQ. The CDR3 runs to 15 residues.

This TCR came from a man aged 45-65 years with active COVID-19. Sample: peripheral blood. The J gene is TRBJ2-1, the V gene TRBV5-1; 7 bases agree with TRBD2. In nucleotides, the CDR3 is TGCGCCAGCAGCCAAAGCGGGGCCTCCTACAATGAGCAGTTCTTC. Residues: CASSQSGASYNEQFF.